A single sample is the source of the 8 T cell receptor beta chains below, sequenced in a study of spatial heterogeneity in lung cancer. Time point in this sample: sample taken at primary tumor resection. Tumor, nontumor lung or frozen PBMC supplied whole RNA that was sequenced unsorted. TCRdb fed the 5' RACE reads into MiXCR, producing one record per CDR3 protein. The repertoire has 30,000 to 45,000 distinct CDR3 sequences, roughly 5% of them found once; the top ten carry 29%. This material consisted of PBMCs, taken at surgery. The receptor set was obtained from a female donor with early-stage non-small cell lung cancer.

The chain couples TRBV7-9 to TRBJ1-3; D unresolved. The CDR3 sequence is 13 residues long. Germline assignment: CDR1 SEHNR and CDR2 FQNEAQ (reference sequence). Trimming took off 3 bases at V and 4 bases at J, with 7 bases between the two ends. In DNA, the CDR3 is TGTGCCAGCAGCTTCTTCTCGGGAAACACCATATATTTT. The encoded protein is CASSFFSGNTIYF.

There are many counts of this clonotype. The rearrangement links TRBV11-2 to TRBJ2-7; D is perhaps TRBD1 (6 bases). Germline V gives CDR1 SGHAT, CDR2 FQNNGV. The CDR3 is 15 residues long. V was pared by 6 bases and J by 1 base, with 16 bases between. CDR3 sequence: CASSRVQGRSYEQYF. CDR3 nucleotide sequence: TGTGCCAGCAGTCGGGTACAGGGAAGGTCCTACGAGCAGTACTTC.

The table lists this clonotype with many counts. V gene TRBV18 combines with J gene TRBJ1-1; D ambiguous. Between the trimmed V and J ends, which lost 2 bases and 2 bases, there was a span of 9 bases. The CDR3 consists of 14 residues. Germline CDR1 and CDR2: KGHSH and LQKENI. In nucleotides, the CDR3 is TGTGCCAGCTCACCAGACGGGGATAACACTGAAGCTTTCTTT. Its protein is CASSPDGDNTEAFF.

The V call is TRBV5-1, the J call TRBJ1-2, with D possibly TRBD1 on 6 matching bases. This CDR3 has 17 residues. Deletions cut 4 bases from V and 3 bases from J, with 22 bases between. CDR1 SGHRS and CDR2 YFSETQ come from the germline V gene. CDR3 DNA sequence: TGCGCCAGCAGCAGGGAACCCCCGGGGGGCGCAGACTATGGCTACACCTTC. It specifies CASSREPPGGADYGYTF.

This clonotype was recorded at least ten times. The chain couples TRBV20-1 to TRBJ2-2; no clear D gene. The germline V gene encodes CDR1 DFQATT and CDR2 SNEGSKA (reference sequence). Trimming removed 2 bases from V and 1 base from J, with 17 bases in between. This CDR3 has 17 amino acids. For the CDR3, the DNA is TGCAGTGCTAGAAGGGCAGTTAGAAATCAGAACACCGGGGAGCTGTTTTTT. Its protein product is CSARRAVRNQNTGELFF.

This clonotype was found many times. The chain has TRBV4-3 and TRBJ1-2; D call uncertain. The germline V gene encodes CDR1 LGHNA and CDR2 YSLEER. CDR3 length equals 14 residues. The germline V and J ends were trimmed by 1 base and 3 bases, with 9 bases remaining between them. The chain's CDR3 is CASSQARTDYGYTF. The CDR3, as DNA: TGCGCCAGCAGCCAAGCAAGGACGGACTATGGCTACACCTTC.

This clonotype was counted at least ten times. The chain has TRBV20-1 and TRBJ2-2; D remains ambiguous. The germline V and J ends were trimmed by 3 bases and 6 bases, with 11 bases remaining between them. CDR1 DFQATT and CDR2 SNEGSKA come from the germline V gene (reference sequence). This CDR3 region has 13 residues. This CDR3 reads CSARSASPGELFF. CDR3 nucleotide sequence: TGCAGTGCTAGGAGCGCCTCACCCGGGGAGCTGTTTTTT.

This clonotype was detected ten times or more. The rearrangement links TRBV10-3 to TRBJ2-2; tentatively, D is TRBD2 (5 bases). CDR1 ENHRY and CDR2 SYGVKD come from the germline V gene. The V gene lost 7 bases and the J gene lost 3 bases, with 12 bases spanning the gap. This CDR3 has 14 amino acids. DNA for the CDR3: TGTGCCATCACCCCGGTGCGGGACACCGGGGAGCTGTTTTTT. Translation: CAITPVRDTGELFF.